This passage covers 14 T cell receptor beta chains from one sample sequenced in a study of cytomegalovirus exposure and HLA in healthy donors. This table comes from immunoSEQ multiplex PCR, and its TCRdb copy is limited to in-frame clones, with some not included. The sample yields 150,000 to 200,000 clones, more than 75% seen once. The sample was PBMCs. The receptors shown here come from a man in his late teens or twenties in good health and CMV-seropositive.

The rearrangement joins TRBV9 to TRBJ2-2; 13 bases are a match to TRBD2. This CDR3 has 16 amino acids. Germline CDR1 SGDLS, CDR2 YYNGEE. The trim removed 3 bases at V and 4 bases at J, leaving 3 bases unmatched. CDR3 DNA: TGTGCCAGCAGCGCGGGACTAGCGGGAATCACCGGGGAGCTGTTTTTT. This codes for CASSAGLAGITGELFF.

This chain links TRBV27 with TRBJ2-7, with 8 nucleotides matching TRBD1. Germline CDR1 MNHEY, CDR2 SMNVEV (reference sequence). Trimming at V came to 1 base and at J to 2 bases, leaving 1 base not matched to a gene. The CDR3 has 14 residues. CDR3 nucleotide sequence: TGTGCCAGCAGTTTATTGGGACAGGCCTACGAGCAGTACTTC. This sequence encodes CASSLLGQAYEQYF.

Only a few counts were recorded for this clone. The chain links TRBV30 to TRBJ1-2; 7 bases align to TRBD1. Unmatched junction bases numbered 6, after V lost 5 bases and J lost 3 bases. The CDR3 has 13 residues. Germline CDR1 reads GTSNPN; CDR2 reads SVGIG (reference sequence). The CDR3 DNA sequence: TGTGCCTGGCTCCAAGACAGGGACTATGGCTACACCTTC. Protein sequence: CAWLQDRDYGYTF. Filled out from reference TRBV30 and TRBJ1-2, the complete variable domain reads SQTIHQWPATLVQPVGSPLSLECTVEGTSNPNLYWYRQAAGRGLQLLFYSVGIGQISSEVPQNLSASRPQDRQFILSSKKLLLSDSGFYLCAWLQDRDYGYTFGSGTRLTVV.

V is TRBV29-1 and J is TRBJ2-3, with 8 bases fitting TRBD2. The CDR3 is 15 residues long. Germline values: CDR1 SQVTM, CDR2 ANQGSEA. J gave up 0 bases and V 6 bases, and 8 bases lay outside the gene matches. CDR3 amino acids: CSVPLIAGSTDTQYF. For the CDR3, the DNA is TGCAGCGTACCCCTTATAGCGGGAAGCACAGATACGCAGTATTTT.

The chain couples TRBV18 to TRBJ2-5, with 10 nucleotides matching TRBD2. The CDR3 is made up of 19 amino acids. V lost 0 bases to trimming and J lost 0 bases; unmatched junction nucleotides: 10. Germline V gene sequence: CDR1 KGHSH, CDR2 LQKENI. CDR3 nucleotide sequence: TGTGCCAGCTCACCACCGAGTCTAGCGGGAGTGATGTACCAAGAGACCCAGTACTTC. Translating gives CASSPPSLAGVMYQETQYF. Looking up the rest from reference TRBV18 and TRBJ2-5 gives the full variable domain: NAGVMQNPRHLVRRRGQEARLRCSPMKGHSHVYWYRQLPEEGLKFMVYLQKENIIDESGMPKERFSAEFPKEGPSILRIQQVVRGDSAAYFCASSPPSLAGVMYQETQYFGPGTRLLVL.

CDR3 amino acids: CATSRERVNSQETQYF. The CDR3 bases are TGTGCCACCAGCAGAGAGAGGGTGAATTCCCAAGAGACCCAGTACTTC. The V call is TRBV15, the J call TRBJ2-5, with D tentatively TRBD2 (5 bases). This CDR3 is 16 amino acids long. Germline assignment: CDR1 LNHNV and CDR2 YYDKDF (reference sequence). V lost 0 bases and J 1 base, leaving 12 bases between the germline ends.

V usage is TRBV6-1 and J usage is TRBJ2-2; D gene unclear. Germline V gene data show CDR1 as MNHNS and CDR2 as SASEGT. Between the trimmed V and J ends, which lost 4 bases and 6 bases, there was a span of 9 bases. The CDR3 is 13 residues long. The CDR3 DNA is TGTGCCAGCAGTGTTCCCTTCCCCGGGGAGCTGTTTTTT. Protein: CASSVPFPGELFF.

V gene TRBV6-5 combines with J gene TRBJ1-1; D is undetermined. Looked up from germline, CDR1 is MNHEY and CDR2 is SVGAGI. Trimming cost V 0 bases and J 3 bases, with 11 bases left between them. CDR3 size: 15 residues. CDR3 sequence: CASSYSPGSDTEAFF. CDR3 DNA sequence: TGTGCCAGCAGTTACTCGCCGGGGTCGGACACTGAAGCTTTCTTT.

The chain has TRBV27 and TRBJ2-5, with 15 bases that match TRBD2. J lost 5 bases, V lost 5 bases, and 3 bases had no gene match. This CDR3 has 15 residues. Germline assignment: CDR1 MNHEY and CDR2 SMNVEV (reference sequence). The CDR3 loop is CASSRTSGRGETQYF. CDR3 DNA: TGTGCCAGCAGTCGGACTAGCGGGAGGGGGGAGACCCAGTACTTC.

The rearrangement links TRBV28 to TRBJ1-1; D uncertain. The V and J ends lost 8 bases and 0 bases respectively, with 16 bases between them. CDR1 is MDHEN, CDR2 SYDVKM, per germline. This CDR3 has 15 residues. CDR3 sequence reads: CASRRSSVMNTEAFF. The CDR3 DNA follows: TGTGCCAGCCGCCGGTCATCGGTGATGAACACTGAAGCTTTCTTT.

This chain uses TRBV27 with TRBJ2-1; TRBD2 agrees at 7 bases. After removal of 2 bases from V and 5 bases from J, the junction contained 9 bases not matched to a gene. The CDR3 loop spans 16 amino acids. The V gene's germline CDR1 is MNHEY and CDR2 SMNVEV (reference sequence). DNA of the CDR3: TGTGCCAGCAGTTTAGGGACTACCCTCCTGAACAATGAGCAGTTCTTC. Encoded protein: CASSLGTTLLNNEQFF.

The chain links TRBV9 to TRBJ2-5; D is possibly TRBD2 (6 bases). CDR1 SGDLS and CDR2 YYNGEE come from the germline V gene. V lost 0 bases and J lost 2, with 11 bases in between. The CDR3 spans 15 residues. The DNA of the CDR3 is TGTGCCAGCAGCGTAGGTATAGGAGGGCAAGAGACCCAGTACTTC. It specifies CASSVGIGGQETQYF.

The chain is built from TRBV28 and TRBJ1-2; weak D call: TRBD1 (5 bases). V dropped 2 bases and J dropped 0 bases, with 10 bases sitting between them. The CDR3 is 15 amino acids. Germline values: CDR1 MDHEN, CDR2 SYDVKM. The CDR3 nucleotides are TGTGCCAGCAGTTTAGGTCCAGGGTCTAACTATGGCTACACCTTC. Translation gives CASSLGPGSNYGYTF.

This rearrangement joins TRBV28 to TRBJ2-7, with TRBD2 matching over 7 bases. This CDR3 has 16 amino acids. V trimming: 3 bases; J trimming: 4 bases; junction bases outside the gene matches: 12. Per the germline V gene, CDR1 is MDHEN and CDR2 is SYDVKM. CDR3 region: CASSFPPGGAIYEQYF. In DNA form, the CDR3 reads TGTGCCAGCAGTTTCCCCCCGGGAGGTGCTATTTACGAGCAGTACTTC.